This T cell receptor (beta chain) was captured in a study of T cell changes during pregnancy in multiple sclerosis. Per the germline V gene, CDR1 is SGHRS and CDR2 is YFSETQ. V lost 4 bases and J 2 bases, leaving 7 bases between the germline ends. This CDR3 has 13 amino acids. Method: immunoSEQ multiplex PCR; TCRdb's copy keeps in-frame clones and lacks some. The profile covers fewer than 85,000 clones, with 80% to 95% appearing a single time and approximately 1.6% taken by the ten largest. The chain has TRBV5-1 and TRBJ1-5; D gene uncertain. This sequence originates from a female donor in good health, enrolled as a control in a pregnancy study. The source was peripheral blood, collected in the first trimester of pregnancy. As DNA, the CDR3 is TGCGCCAGCAGCCTTACACGCAATCAGCCCCAGCATTTT. It translates to CASSLTRNQPQHF. Using reference TRBV5-1 and TRBJ1-5 for the parts outside the CDR3, the full variable domain is KAGVTQTPRYLIKTRGQQVTLSCSPISGHRSVSWYQQTPGQGLQFLFEYFSETQRNKGNFPGRFSGRQFSNSRSEMNVSTLELGDSALYLCASSLTRNQPQHFGDGTRLSIL.